These T cell receptor beta chains were read from a single sample in a study of blood T cells in healthy people across ages. One entry per CDR3 protein, called by TCRdb with MiXCR from the 5' RACE reads. The table lists approximately 850,000 distinct CDR3 sequences, roughly 44% of them singletons. Sequences were obtained from blood. These TCRs come from a man between 60 and 70 years old in good health. CDR3s include the opening cysteine and the closing phenylalanine or tryptophan. D genes are given only for firm matches. Only some rows state a clone size, as once, few, many or a class for expanded clones.

clone_size	d_call	j_call	v_call	cdr3_nt	cdr3_aa
few	.	TRBJ2-1	TRBV12-3/TRBV12-4	TGTGCCAGCAACACCCCCAGGGGGGGCTACAATGAGCAGTTCTTC	CASNTPRGGYNEQFF
.	TRBD1	TRBJ2-4	TRBV6-6	TGTGCCAGCAGTTACGAGATGGGACAGGGGGCGTACTTC	CASSYEMGQGAYF
few	TRBD1	TRBJ1-1	TRBV28	TGTGCCAGCAGGGGGACAGGGCGGAACACTGAAGCTTTCTTT	CASRGTGRNTEAFF
few	.	TRBJ1-6	TRBV20-1	TGCAGTGCTAAAGAAAGCTCCTATAATTCACCCCTCCACTTT	CSAKESSYNSPLHF
.	TRBD2	TRBJ2-5	TRBV4-3	TGCGCCAGCAGCCAAAGTGGGGGGGATCGGGAGACCCAGTACTTC	CASSQSGGDRETQYF
few	.	TRBJ2-3	TRBV28	TGTGCCAGCAGTTTACAGACCGATACGCAGTATTTT	CASSLQTDTQYF
.	TRBD2	TRBJ2-7	TRBV20-1	TGCAGTGCAACTAGCGGAGGCCGCTACGAGCAGTACTTC	CSATSGGRYEQYF
.	.	TRBJ2-2	TRBV15	TGTGCCACCAGCAGAGAGGAACAGGGAATCGGGGAGCTGTTTTTT	CATSREEQGIGELFF
few	.	TRBJ1-1	TRBV7-2	TGTGCCAGCAGCTTAGACCGGCTTACGAACACTGAAGCTTTCTTT	CASSLDRLTNTEAFF
few	TRBD1	TRBJ2-3	TRBV9	TGTGCCAGCAGCGCCCACGACAGGGGAGGCACAGATACGCAGTATTTT	CASSAHDRGGTDTQYF
.	TRBD2	TRBJ2-1	TRBV27	TGTGCCAGCAGTTTAATAAAGGCTAGCGGGAAGACTGAGCAGTTCTTC	CASSLIKASGKTEQFF
few	.	TRBJ2-7	TRBV4-1	TGCGCCAGCAGCCAAGAAGTGGCGGACCTCACCTCCTACGAGCAGTACTTC	CASSQEVADLTSYEQYF
.	.	TRBJ2-1	TRBV3-1	TGTGCCAGCAGCCCAGCAGGGACCTTTACTAATGAGCAGTTCTTC	CASSPAGTFTNEQFF
.	.	TRBJ2-1	TRBV7-2	TGTGCCAGCAGCGCCAATAGGAACAATGAGCAGTTCTTC	CASSANRNNEQFF
.	.	TRBJ1-2	TRBV5-5	TGTGCCAGCAGCTTGGGGACTACCCCCTCTGGCTACACCTTC	CASSLGTTPSGYTF